Detailed here is one T cell receptor (beta chain). Its antigen remains unknown. The data belong to a study of blood T cells in healthy people across ages. General study results and limits: Long-lived donors exceeded aged donors in naive CD4+ cells and diversity.

V gave up 2 bases and J gave up 6 bases, with 8 bases separating them. The CDR3 is 13 residues long. A second about 7 to 11 cycle PCR used barcoded and J-beta primers. A minimum of 2.5 million CDR3-containing paired-end reads was obtained for each sample. TCRdb re-called the 5' RACE reads through MiXCR, storing one row per CDR3 protein. This sample has around 1,900,000 distinct CDR3 sequences, with about 39% found just once. This rearrangement joins TRBV12-3 or TRBV12-4 to TRBJ1-5; D is unclear. The source material was blood. The sequence was collected from a human donor in good health. CDR3 DNA sequence: TGTGCCAGCAGTTTATTTGAGCGTCAGCCCCAGCATTTT. Translating gives CASSLFERQPQHF.